This entry describes one T cell receptor (beta chain). The data belong to a study of blood T cell repertoires in COVID-19. The CDR3 loop spans 12 amino acids. The germline V gene has CDR1 SNHLY and CDR2 FYNNEI. Trimming stripped 6 bases from V and 2 bases from J, with 8 bases between. The cohort comprised adults aged 18 to 89 years residing in about 25 US areas. Sequenced by immunoSEQ multiplex PCR; TCRdb stores in-frame clones only, minus some. The profile shows fewer than 300,000 clones, around 84% of them singletons. V and J are TRBV2 and TRBJ2-7, with a tentative D call TRBD1 (6 bases). Material for sequencing was PBMCs or T cells enriched from blood (not recorded which). The sequence came from a woman in her forties or fifties who had recovered from COVID-19. The CDR3 protein is CASRRQAYEQYF. CDR3 in DNA: TGTGCCAGCAGGCGACAGGCCTACGAGCAGTACTTC.